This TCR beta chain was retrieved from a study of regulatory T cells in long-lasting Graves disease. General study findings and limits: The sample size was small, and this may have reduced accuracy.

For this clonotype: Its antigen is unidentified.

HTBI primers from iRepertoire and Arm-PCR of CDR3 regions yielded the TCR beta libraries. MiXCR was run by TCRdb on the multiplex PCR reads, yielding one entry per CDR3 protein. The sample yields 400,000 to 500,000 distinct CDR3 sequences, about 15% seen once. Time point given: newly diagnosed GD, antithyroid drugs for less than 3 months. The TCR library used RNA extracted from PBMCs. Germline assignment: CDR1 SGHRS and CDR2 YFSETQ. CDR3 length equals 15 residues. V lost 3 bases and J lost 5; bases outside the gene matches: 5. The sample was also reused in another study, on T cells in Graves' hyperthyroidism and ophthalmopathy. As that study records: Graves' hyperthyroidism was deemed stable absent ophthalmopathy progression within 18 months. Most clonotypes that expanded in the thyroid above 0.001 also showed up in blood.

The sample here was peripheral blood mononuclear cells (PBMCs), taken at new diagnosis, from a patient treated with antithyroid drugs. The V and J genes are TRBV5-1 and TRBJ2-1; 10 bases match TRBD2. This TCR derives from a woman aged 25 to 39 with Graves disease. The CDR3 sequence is CASSSLAGKDNEQFF. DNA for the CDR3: TGCGCCAGCAGCTCACTAGCGGGGAAAGACAATGAGCAGTTCTTC.